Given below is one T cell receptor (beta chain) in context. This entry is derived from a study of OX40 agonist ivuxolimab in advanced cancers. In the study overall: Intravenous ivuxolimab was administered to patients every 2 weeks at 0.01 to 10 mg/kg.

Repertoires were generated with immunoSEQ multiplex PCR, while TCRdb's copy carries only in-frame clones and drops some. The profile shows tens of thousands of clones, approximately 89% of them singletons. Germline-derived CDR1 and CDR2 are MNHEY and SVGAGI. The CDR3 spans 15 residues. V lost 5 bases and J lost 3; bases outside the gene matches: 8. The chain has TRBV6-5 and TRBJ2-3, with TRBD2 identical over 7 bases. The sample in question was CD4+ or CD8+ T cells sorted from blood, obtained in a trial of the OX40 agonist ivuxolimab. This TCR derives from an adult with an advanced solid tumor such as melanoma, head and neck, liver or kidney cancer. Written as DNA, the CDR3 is TGTGCCAGCAGTCCCCCTAGCGGACGGACAGATACGCAGTATTTT. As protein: CASSPPSGRTDTQYF.